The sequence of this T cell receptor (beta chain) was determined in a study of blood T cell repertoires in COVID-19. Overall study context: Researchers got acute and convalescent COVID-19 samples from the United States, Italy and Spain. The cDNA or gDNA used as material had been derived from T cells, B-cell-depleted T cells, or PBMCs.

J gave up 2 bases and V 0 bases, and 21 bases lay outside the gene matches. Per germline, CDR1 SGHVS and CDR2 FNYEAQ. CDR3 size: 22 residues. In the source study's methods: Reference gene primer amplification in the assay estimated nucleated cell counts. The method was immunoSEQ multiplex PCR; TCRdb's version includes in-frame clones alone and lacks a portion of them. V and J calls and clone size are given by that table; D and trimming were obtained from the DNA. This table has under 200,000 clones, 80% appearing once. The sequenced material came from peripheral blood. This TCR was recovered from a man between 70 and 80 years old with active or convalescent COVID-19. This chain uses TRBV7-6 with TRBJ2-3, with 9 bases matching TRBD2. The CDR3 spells CASSLARPLLNSGGISTDTQYF. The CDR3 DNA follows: TGTGCCAGCAGCTTAGCGAGACCTCTGCTGAATAGCGGGGGTATTTCCACAGATACGCAGTATTTT.